The rows below give T cell receptor beta chains drawn from one sample of a study of blood T cell repertoires in COVID-19. Sequencing was performed with immunoSEQ multiplex PCR; in TCRdb, only in-frame clones are kept and a portion is missing. The data contain some 290,000 clones, about nine tenths of them singletons. The specimen was peripheral blood. These receptors were obtained from a woman in her twenties or thirties with COVID-19, enrolled during active disease. Each CDR3 is given with its conserved first and last residue. Fields, in order: V gene, J gene, clone size, D gene, CDR3 protein, CDR3 DNA. A D gene is named only where the DNA matches it firmly. Clone size is not always given. Where it is, it says once, few, many or a class for expanded clones.

>TRBV5-4|TRBJ2-1|NA|NA
CASSTTDSGHRSYNEQFF
TGTGCCAGCAGCACGACTGATTCGGGACACCGTTCCTACAATGAGCAGTTCTTC
>TRBV6-4|TRBJ1-3|many|TRBD1
CASSDTGESGNTIYF
TGTGCCAGCAGTGACACAGGGGAATCCGGAAACACCATATATTTT
>TRBV2|TRBJ1-3|NA|NA
CASSPQGSYGNTIYF
TGTGCCAGCAGTCCACAGGGATCTTATGGAAACACCATATATTTT
>TRBV28|TRBJ2-7|NA|NA
CASSFNDGGYEQYF
TGTGCCAGCAGTTTCAACGACGGGGGATACGAGCAGTACTTC
>TRBV4-1|TRBJ2-1|NA|NA
CASSQELGLTPHEQFF
TGCGCCAGCAGCCAAGAACTCGGACTAACCCCTCATGAGCAGTTCTTC
>TRBV30|TRBJ2-3|NA|TRBD2
CAWSEGLAPTDTQYF
TGTGCCTGGAGTGAAGGACTAGCTCCCACAGATACGCAGTATTTT
>TRBV19|TRBJ2-2|once|NA
CASGRGGNTGELFF
TGTGCCAGCGGCAGGGGAGGGAATACCGGGGAGCTGTTTTTT
>TRBV4-1|TRBJ2-7|NA|NA
CASSETTGSVYEQYF
TGCGCCAGCAGCGAGACTACAGGGAGCGTCTACGAGCAGTACTTC
>TRBV18|TRBJ1-1|NA|TRBD1
CASSPPWGQGAPNTEAFF
TGTGCCAGCTCACCGCCCTGGGGACAGGGGGCGCCTAATACTGAAGCTTTCTTT
>TRBV5-1|TRBJ1-5|few|TRBD1
CASSVGTVGQPQHF
TGCGCCAGCAGCGTAGGGACAGTAGGTCAGCCCCAGCATTTT
>TRBV5-6|TRBJ2-5|NA|TRBD1
CASSQDEQGAKTQYF
TGTGCCAGCAGCCAAGATGAACAGGGGGCCAAGACCCAGTACTTC
>TRBV30|TRBJ1-2|NA|NA
CAWSGGLRWYGYTF
TGTGCCTGGAGTGGAGGGTTACGGTGGTACGGCTACACCTTC
>TRBV9|TRBJ1-3|NA|NA
CASRGGGNTIYF
TGTGCCAGCAGAGGGGGTGGAAACACCATATATTTT